This entry concerns a single T cell receptor (beta chain). Its antigen remains unknown. TCRdb's table, derived via immunoSEQ multiplex PCR, lists solely in-frame clones and lacks some. The table records around 60,000 clones, 80% to 90% of them present only once. The data stem from a study of OX40 agonist ivuxolimab in advanced cancers. General observations from the study: Patients with a partial response at 0.1-3.0 mg/kg had among the lowest clonal expansion.

Trimming cost V 5 bases and J 4 bases; bases outside gene matches: 8. There are 15 residues in the CDR3. Germline-derived CDR1 and CDR2 are SGHVS and FQNEAQ. The chain links TRBV7-8 to TRBJ2-7, with 10 bases lining up with TRBD2. Source: CD4+ or CD8+ T cells sorted from blood, taken in a trial of the OX40 agonist ivuxolimab. The receptor was derived from an adult with an advanced solid tumor such as melanoma, head and neck, liver or kidney cancer. The DNA of the CDR3 is TGTGCCAGCAGCATTCTAGCGGGAGTCTCGTACGAGCAGTACTTC. It specifies CASSILAGVSYEQYF.